This record concerns one T cell receptor (beta chain) sequence. Per the study methods: Estimated nucleated cell counts came from reference gene primer amplification. The protocol was immunoSEQ multiplex PCR, while the TCRdb copy is restricted to in-frame clones and leaves out a portion. That table is the source of V, J and clone size, and D and trimming were worked out from the DNA. The sample includes about 84,000 clones, about 95% seen only once; the top ten take almost 4.5%. The source of the sample is a study of blood T cell repertoires in COVID-19. Study-level information: Donors in the United States, Italy and Spain gave samples during acute or convalescent COVID-19. Sources were T cells, B-cell-depleted T cells, or PBMCs; the material itself was cDNA or gDNA.

V dropped 2 bases and J dropped 6 bases, with 11 bases sitting between them. The CDR3 is 13 residues long. This TCR came from a human donor with active COVID-19. The donor label of this sample is uncertain. This sequence joins TRBV12-3 or TRBV12-4 and TRBJ2-7; possibly TRBD1 for D (6 bases). Sequencing used peripheral blood. CDR3 bases: TGTGCCAGCAGTTTAAACAGGGTTGCCGAGCAGTACTTC. Encoded protein: CASSLNRVAEQYF.